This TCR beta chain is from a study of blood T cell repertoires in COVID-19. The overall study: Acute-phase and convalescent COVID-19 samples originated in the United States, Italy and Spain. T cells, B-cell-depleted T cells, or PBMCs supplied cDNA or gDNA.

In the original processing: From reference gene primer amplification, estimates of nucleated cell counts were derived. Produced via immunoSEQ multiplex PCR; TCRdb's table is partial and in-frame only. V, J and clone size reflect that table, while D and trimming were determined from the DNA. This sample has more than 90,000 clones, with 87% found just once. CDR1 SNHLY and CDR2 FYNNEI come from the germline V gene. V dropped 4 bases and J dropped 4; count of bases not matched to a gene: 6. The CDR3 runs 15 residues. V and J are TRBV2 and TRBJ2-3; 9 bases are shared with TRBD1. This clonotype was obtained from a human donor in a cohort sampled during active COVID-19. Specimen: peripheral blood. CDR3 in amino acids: CASSAGQGSADTQYF. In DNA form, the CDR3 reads TGTGCCAGCAGTGCTGGACAGGGGTCGGCAGATACGCAGTATTTT.